A single sample gave rise to the 22 T cell receptor beta chains below, sequenced in a study of graft-versus-host responses after intestinal transplantation. Using immunoSEQ multiplex PCR, the repertoire was profiled, and TCRdb retains in-frame clones only, with some absent. Of some 14,000 clones listed, around a third are singletons. Researchers placed around 200,000 CFSE-labeled responder cells in culture with around 200,000 irradiated, violet-dye-labeled stimulator cells. Material: alloreactive CD8+ T cells from a mixed lymphocyte reaction culture, obtained before intestinal transplant. Sample subset: CFSE-low proliferating T cells sorted from approximately 6-day pre-transplant mixed lymphocyte reaction (GvH or HvG direction). Every receptor here comes from a human patient who received an intestinal transplant.

This clone was observed a single time. The chain links TRBV6-1 to TRBJ2-1, with D hard to call. V was pared by 3 bases and J by 15 bases, with 15 bases between. CDR1 is MNHNS, CDR2 SASEGT, per germline. This CDR3 region has 12 residues. CDR3 amino acids: CASSDMDATRFF. The CDR3 DNA reads TGTGCCAGCAGTGATATGGACGCTACTCGGTTCTTC.

The chain combines TRBV29-1 with TRBJ2-1; D is ambiguous. CDR3 length: 16 amino acids. Trimming shortened V by 1 base and J by 0 bases, and 13 bases separated the two germline ends. Germline CDR1 reads SQVTM; CDR2 reads ANQGSEA. DNA for the CDR3: TGCAGCGTTGAAGGATTATTTGGGATCTCCTACAATGAGCAGTTCTTC. This codes for CSVEGLFGISYNEQFF.

The V call is TRBV6-6, the J call TRBJ2-5; D unclear. CDR3 length: 14 residues. CDR1 is MNHNY and CDR2 is SVGAGI in the germline V gene (reference sequence). Deletions cut 0 bases from V and 2 bases from J, with 7 bases between. The CDR3 nucleotides are TGTGCCAGCAGTTACTCGGGTAATCAAGAGACCCAGTACTTC. Its translation is CASSYSGNQETQYF.

The V gene is TRBV2, the J gene TRBJ2-2; D is perhaps TRBD1 (6 bases). The CDR3 totals 12 residues. The V and J ends lost 6 bases and 6 bases respectively, with 8 bases between them. The germline CDR1 and CDR2 sequences are SNHLY and FYNNEI. In nucleotides, the CDR3 is TGTGCCAGCAGCAGGGGCCCCGGGGAGCTGTTTTTT. This encodes CASSRGPGELFF. Based on the CDR3 plus reference TRBV2 and TRBJ2-2, the full variable domain is EPEVTQTPSHQVTQMGQEVILRCVPISNHLYFYWYRQILGQKVEFLVSFYNNEISEKSEIFDDQFSVERPDGSNFTLKIRSTKLEDSAMYFCASSRGPGELFFGEGSRLTVL.

J is TRBJ1-1 and V is TRBV6-5, with D unclear. The CDR3 spans 13 residues. V shed 7 bases and J shed 1 base, with 10 bases lying between them. Germline assignment: CDR1 MNHEY and CDR2 SVGAGI. This CDR3 is CASTSVRNTEAFF. CDR3 sequence (DNA): TGTGCCAGCACCTCCGTCCGGAACACTGAAGCTTTCTTT.

This chain links TRBV5-1 with TRBJ1-3; D not certain. Between the trimmed V and J ends, which lost 1 base and 0 bases, there was a span of 14 bases. Germline CDR1 and CDR2: SGHRS and YFSETQ. The CDR3 loop spans 17 amino acids. CDR3 in amino acids: CASSLFPRYSSGNTIYF. For the CDR3, the DNA is TGCGCCAGCAGCTTGTTTCCCCGATACAGCTCTGGAAACACCATATATTTT.

This clone was seen only a few times. V usage is TRBV2 and J usage is TRBJ2-3; D unresolved. CDR1 and CDR2 (germline): SNHLY, FYNNEI. The CDR3 runs to 14 residues. V lost 6 bases, J lost 0 bases, and 10 bases lay in between. This chain's CDR3 is CASRTEPSTDTQYF. The CDR3 DNA sequence: TGTGCCAGCAGAACAGAGCCTAGCACAGATACGCAGTATTTT.

The gene calls are TRBV19 and TRBJ2-7; D possibly uses TRBD1 or TRBD2 (5 bases each). V was shortened by 6 bases and J by 2 bases, with 11 bases between the two germline ends. From germline, CDR1 is LNHDA and CDR2 SQIVND (reference sequence). This CDR3 is built from 13 residues. The CDR3 coding sequence is TGTGCCAGTAGCTGGGGGACCACCTACGAGCAGTACTTC. It specifies CASSWGTTYEQYF.

Sample share makes this clone medium-sized. J is TRBJ1-2 and V is TRBV4-2; D gene unclear. Looked up from germline, CDR1 is LGHNA and CDR2 is YNFKEQ. The V end lost 0 bases, the J end lost 2 bases, and 7 bases lay between the germline ends. The CDR3 spans 14 residues. The CDR3 DNA follows: TGTGCCAGCAGCCAAGAGTACCAAAACTATGGCTACACCTTC. Its protein is CASSQEYQNYGYTF.

This clone was seen a few times. The rearrangement links TRBV2 to TRBJ1-2; D gene unclear. The germline CDR1 and CDR2 sequences are SNHLY and FYNNEI. The CDR3 sequence is 16 residues long. The V and J ends lost 3 bases and 3 bases respectively, with 17 bases between them. The chain's CDR3 is CASSESVWKDDYGYTF. The CDR3 DNA sequence: TGTGCCAGCAGTGAGTCGGTTTGGAAGGATGACTATGGCTACACCTTC.

Only a few counts were recorded for this clone. The V gene is TRBV4-1, the J gene TRBJ2-7; D uncertain. V was pared by 1 base and J by 1 base, with 8 bases between. CDR1 and CDR2 (germline): MGHRA, YSYEKL. The length of the CDR3 is 14 residues. The CDR3 spells CASSQGAGSYEQYF. CDR3 bases: TGCGCCAGCAGCCAAGGGGCCGGTTCCTACGAGCAGTACTTC.

This clone was observed a few times. V usage is TRBV11-2 and J usage is TRBJ2-7; D possibly corresponds to TRBD1 (6 bases). Germline lookup yields CDR1 SGHAT and CDR2 FQNNGV. V lost 5 bases and J lost 4, with 15 bases in between. The CDR3 loop spans 14 amino acids. The CDR3 reads CASSGPGQQYEQYF. The CDR3 DNA sequence: TGTGCCAGCAGCGGACCGGGACAACAATACGAGCAGTACTTC.

The V gene is TRBV10-3, the J gene TRBJ1-6, with D hard to call. This CDR3 is built from 19 residues. Trimming stripped 0 bases from V and 11 bases from J, with 26 bases between. CDR1 is ENHRY, CDR2 SYGVKD, per germline. The CDR3 DNA follows: TGTGCCATCAGTGAGTCGAACTTCCTTCTAGGCAAACCGGGTCCACCCCTCCACTTT. Translation gives CAISESNFLLGKPGPPLHF.

This clone was observed a few times. The chain couples TRBV21-1 to TRBJ1-2. TRBV21-1 constitutes a pseudogene. The CDR3 is 13 amino acids. The CDR3 loop reads CASNLRDNYGYTF. The CDR3 nucleotides read TGTGCCAGCAATTTGAGGGACAACTATGGCTACACCTTC.

This clone was seen a handful of times. V gene TRBV5-4 combines with J gene TRBJ2-3, with D perhaps matching TRBD1 (6 bases). Trimming stripped 4 bases from V and 2 bases from J, with 20 bases between. Per the germline V gene, CDR1 is SGHNT and CDR2 is YYREEE (reference sequence). The length of the CDR3 is 17 residues. This CDR3 is CASSRTGTNTYTDTQYF. As DNA, the CDR3 is TGTGCCAGCAGCCGCACCGGGACAAATACTTACACAGATACGCAGTATTTT.

This clone is labeled as medium-sized (0.01 to 0.1%). The chain has TRBV5-1 and TRBJ2-3; TRBD2 matches 10 bases. Germline V gene data show CDR1 as SGHRS and CDR2 as YFSETQ. There are 16 residues in the CDR3. The J segment lost 3 bases and the V segment lost 0 bases, leaving 4 bases of the junction unmatched. The CDR3 DNA reads TGCGCCAGCAGCTTGGAAGCGGGGGGGCTGACAGATACGCAGTATTTT. Translation gives CASSLEAGGLTDTQYF.

By sample fraction, this clone is medium-sized. The CDR3 DNA reads as TGCGCCAGCAGCCAAAGACAGGCTAGCGAGCAGTACTTC. Amino acid sequence: CASSQRQASEQYF. The genes are TRBV4-1 and TRBJ2-7, with D perhaps TRBD1 (6 bases). The ends were cut back, 2 bases at V and 6 bases at J, with 11 bases in the middle. The CDR3 runs 13 residues. Germline CDR1 is MGHRA and CDR2 is YSYEKL.

The J gene is TRBJ2-7, the V gene TRBV6-1, with D perhaps TRBD1 (5 bases). Trimming pared 2 bases from V and 3 bases from J, leaving 14 bases between. The germline V gene encodes CDR1 MNHNS and CDR2 SASEGT. The CDR3 spans 15 residues. Here the CDR3 reads CASSEIQDSFYEQYF. The CDR3 DNA reads as TGTGCCAGCAGTGAAATACAGGATTCCTTCTACGAGCAGTACTTC.

This chain connects TRBV19 to TRBJ2-5; weak D call: TRBD1 (6 bases). V lost 4 bases and J lost 5, with 38 bases in between. CDR1 and CDR2 (germline): LNHDA, SQIVND (reference sequence). This CDR3 region has 22 residues. In DNA form, the CDR3 reads TGTGCCAGTAGTAGCAGCCCCCTGGTTCTTACCCAGGGGTTGAATTCGGTGGAGACCCAGTACTTC. Translated, it gives CASSSSPLVLTQGLNSVETQYF.

CDR3 nucleotides: TGCGCCAGCAGTGAGGTGGGAGGGAGCAATCAGCCCCAGCATTTT. Protein product: CASSEVGGSNQPQHF. This chain connects TRBV10-2 to TRBJ1-5, with D unresolved. The germline V gene encodes CDR1 WSHSY and CDR2 SAAADI. The V end lost 2 bases, the J end lost 1 base, and 9 bases lay between the germline ends. This CDR3 spans 15 amino acids.

The chain recombines TRBV27 with TRBJ1-2; 7 positions match TRBD1. From germline, CDR1 is MNHEY and CDR2 SMNVEV (reference sequence). The CDR3 is 16 residues long. J lost 4 bases, V lost 6 bases, and 14 bases had no gene match. In DNA form, the CDR3 reads TGTGCCAGCAGATTTTACAGGGGCCAGCAGGGCTATGGCTACACCTTC. It is translated as CASRFYRGQQGYGYTF.

This clone was counted only a few times. The chain links TRBV6-1 to TRBJ2-3; 12 nucleotides match TRBD2. This CDR3 comprises 14 residues. Germline CDR1 reads MNHNS; CDR2 reads SASEGT. Trimming at V came to 5 bases and at J to 4 bases, leaving 1 base not matched to a gene. DNA for the CDR3: TGTGCCAGCAGTAGGACTAGCGGGGCAGATACGCAGTATTTT. Encoded protein: CASSRTSGADTQYF.